These T cell receptor beta chains were read from a single sample in a study of T cell responses to AZD1222 COVID-19 vaccine. TCRdb's copy holds only in-frame clones and misses some; the assay was immunoSEQ multiplex PCR. There are approximately 90,000 clones in the sample; about nine tenths occur only once, and roughly 5% lies in the top ten. Here the sequenced sample was peripheral blood, taken 28 days after the second AZD1222 dose. The receptors come from an adult who received the AZD1222 COVID-19 vaccine. The CDR3 runs from the conserved cysteine through the conserved F or W. D genes are given only for firm matches. Clone size, where shown, is once, few, many, or a class for clones that have expanded.

abundance	d_gene	v_gene	j_gene	CDR3nt	CDR3aa
NA	NA	TRBV18	TRBJ2-1	TGTGCCAGCTCACCACCGATTGAGGGGACTAATGAGCAGTTCTTC	CASSPPIEGTNEQFF
once	TRBD1	TRBV10-3	TRBJ2-2	TGTGCCATCAAGGGGACAGACGTTAACACCGGGGAGCTGTTTTTT	CAIKGTDVNTGELFF
NA	NA	TRBV5-1	TRBJ2-2	TGCGCCAGCAGCTTGGTCCCCGGGGCGGGTGCGAACACCGGGGAGCTGTTTTTT	CASSLVPGAGANTGELFF
once	TRBD2	TRBV7-7	TRBJ2-7	TGTGCTAGCAGCTTAGACTCTAGCGGAGGCGAGCAGTACTTC	CASSLDSSGGEQYF
once	NA	TRBV7-9	TRBJ2-7	TGTGCCAGCAGTCCGGTCAGAAACTACGAGCAGTACTTC	CASSPVRNYEQYF
once	TRBD1	TRBV2	TRBJ1-2	TGTGCCAGTCACCCAGACTCGGACAGGGCTTTTTCCTATGGCTACACCTTC	CASHPDSDRAFSYGYTF
NA	TRBD1	TRBV18	TRBJ2-7	TGTGCCAGCTCACCCGGGACAGACTACGAGCAGTACTTC	CASSPGTDYEQYF
NA	NA	TRBV5-5	TRBJ1-3	TGTGCCAGCAGCTTGGGTTTGGGATCTGGAAACACCATATATTTT	CASSLGLGSGNTIYF
NA	NA	TRBV5-1	TRBJ1-2	TGCGCCAGCAGCTTGGGGACCCCGGGAGCAAGATTCATGGGTGGCTACACCTTC	CASSLGTPGARFMGGYTF
NA	TRBD1	TRBV27	TRBJ2-7	TGTGCCAGCAGTCTCCTTGGGACAGGGTCACACGAGCAGTACTTC	CASSLLGTGSHEQYF
NA	NA	TRBV6-2/TRBV6-3	TRBJ1-1	TGTGCCAGCAGTTACCAGAACACTGAAGCTTTCTTT	CASSYQNTEAFF
NA	NA	TRBV6-2/TRBV6-3	TRBJ1-1	TGTGCCAGCAGTTACTCTAGGGGGGACACTGAAGCTTTCTTT	CASSYSRGDTEAFF
NA	NA	TRBV4-2	TRBJ1-5	TGTGCCAGCAGCCAAGAGGGAGGATATAGCAATCAGCCCCAGCATTTT	CASSQEGGYSNQPQHF
NA	NA	TRBV5-1	TRBJ2-2	TGCGCCAGCAGCACAGACGGTCGCGACACCGGGGAGCTGTTTTTT	CASSTDGRDTGELFF
NA	NA	TRBV6-2/TRBV6-3	TRBJ2-3	TGTGCCAGCAGTGGCCTCATAGCGACCGACTGGGATACGCAGTATTTT	CASSGLIATDWDTQYF
once	NA	TRBV2	TRBJ1-1	TGTGCCAGCAGTGATGAAGCGAGCACTGAAGCTTTCTTT	CASSDEASTEAFF
NA	TRBD2	TRBV24-1	TRBJ2-3	TGTGCCACCAGTGATTTAGCGGGGGGGCCCGATACGCAGTATTTT	CATSDLAGGPDTQYF
NA	TRBD1	TRBV2	TRBJ1-5	TGTGCCAGCAGTGAAGACAGGGGATATCAGCCCCAGCATTTT	CASSEDRGYQPQHF
NA	TRBD2	TRBV4-3	TRBJ2-1	TGCGCCAGCAGCCATACCGAGGGACTAGCGGGATACAATGAGCAGTTCTTC	CASSHTEGLAGYNEQFF
NA	TRBD1	TRBV2	TRBJ1-2	TGTGCCAGCACCCGCGAACAGGGGAACTATGGCTACACCTTC	CASTREQGNYGYTF
NA	NA	TRBV2	TRBJ1-2	TGTGCCAGCCGGACCCCGGAGGTCTATGGCTACACCTTC	CASRTPEVYGYTF
NA	NA	TRBV7-9	TRBJ2-5	TGTGCCAGCAGCTTATACGGGGGTGCGACAGACCAAGAGACCCAGTACTTC	CASSLYGGATDQETQYF